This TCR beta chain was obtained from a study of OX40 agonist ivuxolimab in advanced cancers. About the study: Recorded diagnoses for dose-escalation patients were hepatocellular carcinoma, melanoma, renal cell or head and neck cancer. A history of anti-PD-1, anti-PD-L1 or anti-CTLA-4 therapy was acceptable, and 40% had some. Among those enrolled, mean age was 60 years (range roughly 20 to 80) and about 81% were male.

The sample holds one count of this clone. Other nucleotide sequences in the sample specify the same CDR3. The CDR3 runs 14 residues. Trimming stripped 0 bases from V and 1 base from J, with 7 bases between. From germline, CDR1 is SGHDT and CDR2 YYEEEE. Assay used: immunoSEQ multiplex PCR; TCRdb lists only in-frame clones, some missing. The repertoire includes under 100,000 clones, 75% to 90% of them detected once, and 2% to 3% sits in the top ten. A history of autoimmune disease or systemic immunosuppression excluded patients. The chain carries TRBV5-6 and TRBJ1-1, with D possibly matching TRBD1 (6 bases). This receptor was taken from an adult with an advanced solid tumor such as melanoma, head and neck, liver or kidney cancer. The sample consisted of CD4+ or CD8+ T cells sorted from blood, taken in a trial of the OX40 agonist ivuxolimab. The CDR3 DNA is TGTGCCAGCAGCTTGGTACAGGGGAACACTGAAGCTTTCTTT. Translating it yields CASSLVQGNTEAFF.